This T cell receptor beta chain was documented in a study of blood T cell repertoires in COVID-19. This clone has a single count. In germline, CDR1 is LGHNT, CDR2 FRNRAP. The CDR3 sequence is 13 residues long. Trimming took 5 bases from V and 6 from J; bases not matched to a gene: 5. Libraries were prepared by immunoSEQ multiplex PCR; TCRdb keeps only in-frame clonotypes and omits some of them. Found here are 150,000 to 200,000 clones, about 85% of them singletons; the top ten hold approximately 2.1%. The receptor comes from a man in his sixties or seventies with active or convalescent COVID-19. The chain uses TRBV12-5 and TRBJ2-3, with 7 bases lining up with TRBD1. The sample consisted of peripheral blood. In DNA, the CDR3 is TGTGCTAGTGGTCTCGTAGGGGGCGATACGCAGTATTTT. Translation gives CASGLVGGDTQYF.